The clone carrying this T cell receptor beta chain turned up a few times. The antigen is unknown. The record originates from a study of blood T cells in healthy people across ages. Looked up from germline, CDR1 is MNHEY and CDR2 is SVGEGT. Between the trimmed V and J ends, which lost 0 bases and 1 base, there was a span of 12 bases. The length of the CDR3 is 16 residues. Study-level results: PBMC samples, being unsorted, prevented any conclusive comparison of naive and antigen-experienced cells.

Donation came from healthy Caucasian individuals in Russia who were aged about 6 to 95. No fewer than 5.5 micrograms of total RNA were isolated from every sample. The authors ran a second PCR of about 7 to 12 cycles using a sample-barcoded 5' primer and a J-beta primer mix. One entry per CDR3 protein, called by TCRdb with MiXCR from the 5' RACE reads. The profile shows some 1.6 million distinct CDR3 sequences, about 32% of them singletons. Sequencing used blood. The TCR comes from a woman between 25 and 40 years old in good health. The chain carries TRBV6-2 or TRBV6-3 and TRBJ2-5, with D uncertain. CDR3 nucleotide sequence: TGTGCCAGCAGTTACTCAGCCTATCAGTTCCAAGAGACCCAGTACTTC. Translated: CASSYSAYQFQETQYF.